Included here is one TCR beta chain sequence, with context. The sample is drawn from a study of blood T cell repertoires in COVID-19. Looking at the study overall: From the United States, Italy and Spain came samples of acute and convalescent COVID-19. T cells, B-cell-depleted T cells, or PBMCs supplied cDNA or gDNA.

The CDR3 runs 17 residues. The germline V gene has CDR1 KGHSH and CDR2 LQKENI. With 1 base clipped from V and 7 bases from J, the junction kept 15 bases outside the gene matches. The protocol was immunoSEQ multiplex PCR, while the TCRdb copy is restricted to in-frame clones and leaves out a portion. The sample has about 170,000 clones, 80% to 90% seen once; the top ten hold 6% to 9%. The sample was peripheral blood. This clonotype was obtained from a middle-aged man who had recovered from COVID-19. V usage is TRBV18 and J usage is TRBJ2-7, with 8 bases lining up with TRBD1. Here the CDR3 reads CASSPLSPGQARWEQYF. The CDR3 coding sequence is TGTGCCAGCTCACCACTTTCGCCGGGACAGGCCAGATGGGAGCAGTACTTC.